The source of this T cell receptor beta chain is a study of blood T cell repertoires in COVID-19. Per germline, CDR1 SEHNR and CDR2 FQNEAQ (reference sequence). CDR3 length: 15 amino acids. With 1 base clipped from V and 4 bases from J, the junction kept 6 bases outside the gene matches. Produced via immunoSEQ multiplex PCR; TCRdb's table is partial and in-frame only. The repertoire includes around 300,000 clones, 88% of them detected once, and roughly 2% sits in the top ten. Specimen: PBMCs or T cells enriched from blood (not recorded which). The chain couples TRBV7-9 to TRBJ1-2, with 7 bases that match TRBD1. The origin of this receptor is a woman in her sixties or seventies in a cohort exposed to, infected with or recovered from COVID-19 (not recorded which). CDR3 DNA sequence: TGTGCCAGCAGCTTAGGACAGGGAATAGGCTATGGCTACACCTTC. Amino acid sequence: CASSLGQGIGYGYTF.